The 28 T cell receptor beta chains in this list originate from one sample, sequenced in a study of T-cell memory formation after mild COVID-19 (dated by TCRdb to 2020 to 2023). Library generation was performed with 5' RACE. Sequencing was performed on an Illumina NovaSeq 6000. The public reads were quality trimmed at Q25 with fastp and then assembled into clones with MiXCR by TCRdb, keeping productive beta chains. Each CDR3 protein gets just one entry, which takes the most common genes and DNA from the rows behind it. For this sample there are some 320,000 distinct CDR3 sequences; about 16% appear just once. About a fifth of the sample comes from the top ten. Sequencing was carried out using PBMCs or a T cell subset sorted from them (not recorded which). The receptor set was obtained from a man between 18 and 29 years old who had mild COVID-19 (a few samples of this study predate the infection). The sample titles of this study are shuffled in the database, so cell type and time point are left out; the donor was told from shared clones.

CDR3 in amino acids: CSALAGGSSGANVLTF. In DNA, the CDR3 is TGCAGTGCTTTAGCGGGTGGGAGCTCTGGGGCCAACGTCCTGACTTTC. The V and J genes are TRBV20-1 and TRBJ2-6; TRBD2 matches at 7 bases. The CDR3 is made up of 16 amino acids. The V and J ends lost 5 bases and 0 bases, in that order; junction bases with no gene match: 7. Germline loops: CDR1 DFQATT, CDR2 SNEGSKA (reference sequence).

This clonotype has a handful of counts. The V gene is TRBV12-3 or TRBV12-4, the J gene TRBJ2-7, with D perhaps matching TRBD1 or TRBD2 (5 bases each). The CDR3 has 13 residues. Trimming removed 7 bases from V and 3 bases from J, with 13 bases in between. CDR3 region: CASKMGRFYEQYF. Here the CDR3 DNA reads TGTGCCAGCAAAATGGGACGGTTCTACGAGCAGTACTTC.

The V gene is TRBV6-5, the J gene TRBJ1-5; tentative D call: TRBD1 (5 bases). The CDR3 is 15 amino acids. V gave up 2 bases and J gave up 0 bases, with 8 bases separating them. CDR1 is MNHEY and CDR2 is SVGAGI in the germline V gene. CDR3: CASSYGGNSNQPQHF. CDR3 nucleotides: TGTGCCAGCAGTTACGGGGGGAATAGCAATCAGCCCCAGCATTTT.

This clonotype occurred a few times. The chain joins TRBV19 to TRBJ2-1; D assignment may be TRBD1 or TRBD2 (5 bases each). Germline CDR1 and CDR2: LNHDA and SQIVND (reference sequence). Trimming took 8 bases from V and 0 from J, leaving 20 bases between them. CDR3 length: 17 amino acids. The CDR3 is CASQIGDPGSSYNEQFF. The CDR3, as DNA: TGTGCCAGTCAAATAGGGGACCCAGGGAGCTCCTACAATGAGCAGTTCTTC.

In DNA, the CDR3 is TGTGCCAGCAGTTTCCAGGCGGGACAGTCCACAGATACGCAGTATTTT. The encoded protein is CASSFQAGQSTDTQYF. The rearrangement links TRBV28 to TRBJ2-3; tentative D call: TRBD1 (7 bases). Trimming took 3 bases from V and 2 from J, leaving 15 bases between them. This CDR3 comprises 16 residues. Germline V gives CDR1 MDHEN, CDR2 SYDVKM.

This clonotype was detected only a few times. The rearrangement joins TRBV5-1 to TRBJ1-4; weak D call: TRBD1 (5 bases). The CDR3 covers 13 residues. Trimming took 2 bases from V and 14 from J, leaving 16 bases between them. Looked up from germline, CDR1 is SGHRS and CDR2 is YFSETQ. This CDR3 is CASSFQGSGVLFF. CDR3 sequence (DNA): TGCGCCAGCAGCTTTCAGGGCTCCGGTGTTCTGTTTTTT.

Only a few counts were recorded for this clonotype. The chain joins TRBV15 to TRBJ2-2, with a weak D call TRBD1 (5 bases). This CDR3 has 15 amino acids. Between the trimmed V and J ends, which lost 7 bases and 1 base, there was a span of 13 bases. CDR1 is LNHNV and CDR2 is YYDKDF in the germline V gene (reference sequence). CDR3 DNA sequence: TGTGCCACCACGGCCCTGGGGCGGAACACCGGGGAGCTGTTTTTT. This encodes CATTALGRNTGELFF. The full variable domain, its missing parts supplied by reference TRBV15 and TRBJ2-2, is DAMVIQNPRYQVTQFGKPVTLSCSQTLNHNVMYWYQQKSSQAPKLLFHYYDKDFNNEADTPDNFQSRRPNTSFCFLDIRSPGLGDTAMYLCATTALGRNTGELFFGEGSRLTVL.

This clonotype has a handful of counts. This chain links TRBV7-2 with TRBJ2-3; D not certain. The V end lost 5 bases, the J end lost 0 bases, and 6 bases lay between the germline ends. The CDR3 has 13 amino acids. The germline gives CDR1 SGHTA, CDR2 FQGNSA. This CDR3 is CASSPSSTDTQYF. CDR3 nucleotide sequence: TGTGCCAGCAGCCCCAGTAGCACAGATACGCAGTATTTT.

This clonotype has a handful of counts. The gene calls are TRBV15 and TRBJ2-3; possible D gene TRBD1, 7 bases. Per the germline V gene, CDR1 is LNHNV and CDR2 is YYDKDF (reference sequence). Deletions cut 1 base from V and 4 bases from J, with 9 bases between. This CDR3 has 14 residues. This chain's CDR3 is CATSRGRGADTQYF. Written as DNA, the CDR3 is TGTGCCACCAGCAGAGGCAGGGGGGCAGATACGCAGTATTTT.

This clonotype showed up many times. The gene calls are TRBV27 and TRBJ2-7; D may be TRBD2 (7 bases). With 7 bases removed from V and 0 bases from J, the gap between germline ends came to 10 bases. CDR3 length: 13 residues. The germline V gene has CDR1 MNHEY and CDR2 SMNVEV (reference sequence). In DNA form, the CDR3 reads TGTGCCAGCATGGGGGGGGCCTCCTACGAGCAGTACTTC. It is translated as CASMGGASYEQYF.

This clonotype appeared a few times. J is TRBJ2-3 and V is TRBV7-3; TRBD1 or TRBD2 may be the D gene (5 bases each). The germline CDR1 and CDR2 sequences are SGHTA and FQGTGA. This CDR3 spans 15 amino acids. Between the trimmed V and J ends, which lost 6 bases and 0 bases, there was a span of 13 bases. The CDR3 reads CASSFWGSSTDTQYF. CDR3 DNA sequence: TGTGCCAGCAGTTTTTGGGGGTCTAGCACAGATACGCAGTATTTT. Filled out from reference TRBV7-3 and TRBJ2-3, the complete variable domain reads GAGVSQTPSNKVTEKGKYVELRCDPISGHTALYWYRQSLGQGPEFLIYFQGTGAADDSGLPNDRFFAVRPEGSVSTLKIQRTERGDSAVYLCASSFWGSSTDTQYFGPGTRLTVL.

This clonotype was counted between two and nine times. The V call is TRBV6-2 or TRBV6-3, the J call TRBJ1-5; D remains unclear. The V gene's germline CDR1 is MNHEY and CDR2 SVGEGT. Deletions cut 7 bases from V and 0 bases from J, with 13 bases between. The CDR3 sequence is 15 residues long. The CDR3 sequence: CASKSDGLSNQPQHF. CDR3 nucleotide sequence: TGTGCCAGCAAATCGGACGGGCTTAGCAATCAGCCCCAGCATTTT.

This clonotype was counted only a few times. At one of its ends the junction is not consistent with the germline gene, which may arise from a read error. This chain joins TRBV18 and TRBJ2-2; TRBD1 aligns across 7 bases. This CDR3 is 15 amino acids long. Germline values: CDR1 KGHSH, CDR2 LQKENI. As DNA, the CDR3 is TGCGCCAGCAGTGCCGGGACAGCGAACACCGGGGAGCTGTTTTTT. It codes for CASSAGTANTGELFF.

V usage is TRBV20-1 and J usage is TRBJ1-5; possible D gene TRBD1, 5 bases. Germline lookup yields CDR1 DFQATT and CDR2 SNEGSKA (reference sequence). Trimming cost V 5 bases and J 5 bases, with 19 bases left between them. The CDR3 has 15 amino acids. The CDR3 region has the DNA TGCAGTGCTGGGGACGGAGCCCGGGCCTATCAGCCCCAGCATTTT. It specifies CSAGDGARAYQPQHF.

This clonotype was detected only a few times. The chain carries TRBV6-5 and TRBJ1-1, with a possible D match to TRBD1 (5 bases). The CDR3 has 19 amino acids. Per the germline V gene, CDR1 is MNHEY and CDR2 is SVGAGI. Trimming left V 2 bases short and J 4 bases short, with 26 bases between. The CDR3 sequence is CASSYLAGPLGAVGTEAFF. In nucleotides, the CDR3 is TGTGCCAGCAGTTACCTTGCCGGCCCCCTAGGGGCGGTGGGCACTGAAGCTTTCTTT.

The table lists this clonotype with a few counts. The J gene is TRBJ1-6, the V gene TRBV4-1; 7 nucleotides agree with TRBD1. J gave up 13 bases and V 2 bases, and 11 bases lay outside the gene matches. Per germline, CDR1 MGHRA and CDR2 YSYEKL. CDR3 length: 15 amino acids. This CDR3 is CASSQRVRTGSPLHF. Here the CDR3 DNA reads TGCGCCAGCAGCCAAAGAGTCAGGACAGGCAGTCCCCTCCACTTT.

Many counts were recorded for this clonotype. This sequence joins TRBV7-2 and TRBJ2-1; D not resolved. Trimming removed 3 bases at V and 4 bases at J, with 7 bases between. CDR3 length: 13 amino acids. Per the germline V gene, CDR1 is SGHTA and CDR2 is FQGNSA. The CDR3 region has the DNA TGTGCCAGCAGCTTTCAGAAGTACAATGAGCAGTTCTTC. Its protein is CASSFQKYNEQFF.

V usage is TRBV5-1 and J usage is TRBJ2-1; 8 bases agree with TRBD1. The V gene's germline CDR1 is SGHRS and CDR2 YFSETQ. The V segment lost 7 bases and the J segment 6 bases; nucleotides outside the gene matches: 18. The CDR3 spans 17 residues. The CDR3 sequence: CASAGWQGAIGGNEQFF. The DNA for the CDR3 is TGCGCCAGCGCCGGCTGGCAGGGGGCAATAGGAGGCAATGAGCAGTTCTTC.

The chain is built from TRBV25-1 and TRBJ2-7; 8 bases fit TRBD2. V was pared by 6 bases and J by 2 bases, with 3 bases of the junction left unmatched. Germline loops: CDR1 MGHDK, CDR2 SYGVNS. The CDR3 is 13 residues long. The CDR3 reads CASSVAGPYEQYF. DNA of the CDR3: TGTGCCAGCAGCGTAGCGGGGCCCTACGAGCAGTACTTC.

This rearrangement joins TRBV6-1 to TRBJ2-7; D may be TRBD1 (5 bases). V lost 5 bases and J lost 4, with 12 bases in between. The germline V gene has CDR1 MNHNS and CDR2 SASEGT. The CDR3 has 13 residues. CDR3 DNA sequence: TGTGCCAGCAGTCCCCAGGGTCGATACGAGCAGTACTTC. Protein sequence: CASSPQGRYEQYF.

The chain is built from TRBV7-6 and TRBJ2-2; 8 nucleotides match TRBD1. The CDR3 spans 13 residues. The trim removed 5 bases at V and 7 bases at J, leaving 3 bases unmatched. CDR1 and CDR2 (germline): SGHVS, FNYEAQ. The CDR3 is CASSGQGGGELFF. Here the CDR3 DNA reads TGTGCCAGCAGCGGACAGGGTGGCGGGGAGCTGTTTTTT.

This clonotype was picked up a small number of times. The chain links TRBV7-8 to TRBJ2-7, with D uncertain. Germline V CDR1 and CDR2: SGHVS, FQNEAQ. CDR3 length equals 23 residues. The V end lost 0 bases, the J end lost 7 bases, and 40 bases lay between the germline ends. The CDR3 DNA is TGTGCCAGCAGCTTAGCCCGCCCTCACAGTCGTGGGGTCGGTACTTGGGTCGTAGGGGAGCAGTACTTC. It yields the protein CASSLARPHSRGVGTWVVGEQYF.

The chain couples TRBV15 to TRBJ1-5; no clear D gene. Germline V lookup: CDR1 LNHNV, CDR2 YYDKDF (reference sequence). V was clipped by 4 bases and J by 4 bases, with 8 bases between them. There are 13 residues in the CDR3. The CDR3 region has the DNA TGTGCCACCAGCACCAATTCAAATCAGCCCCAGCATTTT. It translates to CATSTNSNQPQHF.

The DNA for the CDR3 is TGCGCCAGCAGCTTTTGGAGCGGGGGGGCCATCAATGAGCAGTTCTTC. Amino acid sequence: CASSFWSGGAINEQFF. This chain connects TRBV4-1 to TRBJ2-1, with TRBD2 matching 10 bases. From germline, CDR1 is MGHRA and CDR2 YSYEKL. CDR3 length: 16 residues. The V and J ends lost 5 bases and 6 bases, in that order; junction bases with no gene match: 10.

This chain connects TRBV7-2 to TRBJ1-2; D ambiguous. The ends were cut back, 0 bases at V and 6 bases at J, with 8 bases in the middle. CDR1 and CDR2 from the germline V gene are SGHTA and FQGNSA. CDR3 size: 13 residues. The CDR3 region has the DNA TGTGCCAGCAGCTTAGCCGAGGCCAATGGCTACACCTTC. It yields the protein CASSLAEANGYTF.

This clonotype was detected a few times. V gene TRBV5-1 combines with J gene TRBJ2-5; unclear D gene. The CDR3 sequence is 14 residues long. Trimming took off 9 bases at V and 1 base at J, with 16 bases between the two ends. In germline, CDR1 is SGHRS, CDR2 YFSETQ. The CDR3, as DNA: TGCGCCACCAAAGCCGGGTCACTCCAAGAGACCCAGTACTTC. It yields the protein CATKAGSLQETQYF.

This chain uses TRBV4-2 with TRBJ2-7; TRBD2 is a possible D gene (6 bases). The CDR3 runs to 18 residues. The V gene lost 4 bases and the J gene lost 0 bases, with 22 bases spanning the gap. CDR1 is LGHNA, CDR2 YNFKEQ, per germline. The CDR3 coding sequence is TGTGCCAGCAGCCCCCAACCCCAACGCGGGGAATACTCCTACGAGCAGTACTTC. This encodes CASSPQPQRGEYSYEQYF.

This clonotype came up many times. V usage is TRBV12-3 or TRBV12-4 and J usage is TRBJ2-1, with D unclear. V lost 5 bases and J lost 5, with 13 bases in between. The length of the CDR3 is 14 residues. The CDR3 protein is CASSTFVMNNEQFF. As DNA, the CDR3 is TGTGCCAGCAGTACGTTTGTGATGAACAATGAGCAGTTCTTC.